One and the same sample provided the 4 T cell receptor beta chains below, sequenced in a study of regulatory T cells in long-lasting Graves disease. According to the study, TCR beta libraries were built with iRepertoire HTBI primers and CDR3-region Arm-PCR. TCRdb processed the multiplex PCR reads anew with MiXCR; each CDR3 protein has one entry. This sample yields hundreds of thousands of distinct CDR3 sequences, of which around 17% are seen a single time; 25% to 30% belongs to the top ten. The sample's time point: newly diagnosed GD, antithyroid drugs for less than 3 months. PBMC-extracted RNA yielded the TCR library. These same data were also listed under a study on T cells in Graves' hyperthyroidism and ophthalmopathy.

This specimen was peripheral blood mononuclear cells (PBMCs), taken at new diagnosis, from a patient treated with antithyroid drugs. The receptors shown here come from a man aged 35 to 55 with Graves disease.

This clonotype was counted at least ten times. V is TRBV11-1 and J is TRBJ2-1; D is undetermined. V was shortened by 2 bases and J by 8 bases, with 16 bases between the two germline ends. This CDR3 is built from 15 residues. Germline CDR1 SGHAT, CDR2 FQDESV (reference sequence). The CDR3 sequence: CASSLPRSRRDEQFF. The CDR3 nucleotides read TGTGCCAGCAGCTTACCCCGGAGCAGGCGCGATGAGCAGTTCTTC.

The CDR3 sequence is CATSDFRDQPQHF. DNA of the CDR3: TGTGCCACCAGTGATTTTCGGGATCAGCCCCAGCATTTT. The J gene is TRBJ1-5, the V gene TRBV24-1, with no clear D. The CDR3 totals 13 residues. Per germline, CDR1 KGHDR and CDR2 SFDVKD. V was clipped by 1 base and J by 5 bases, with 5 bases between them.

The chain employs TRBV5-1 and TRBJ1-4; 8 bases are shared with TRBD1. The V gene's germline CDR1 is SGHRS and CDR2 YFSETQ. The CDR3 runs 15 residues. J gave up 8 bases and V 1 base, and 7 bases lay outside the gene matches. CDR3 loop: CASSLTTGVDEKLFF. CDR3 nucleotides: TGCGCCAGCAGCTTGACGACAGGGGTGGACGAAAAACTGTTTTTT.

This clonotype was found a few times. The V call is TRBV11-2, the J call TRBJ2-5; 9 bases map to TRBD2. CDR3 length: 17 amino acids. V shed 0 bases, J shed 4 bases, and the junction held 9 bases outside the gene matches. Germline CDR1 SGHAT, CDR2 FQNNGV. Here the CDR3 reads CASSLDLGRGGAETQYF. The CDR3 nucleotides read TGTGCCAGCAGCTTAGATTTAGGGCGGGGGGGGGCAGAGACCCAGTACTTC.